This T cell receptor beta chain was sequenced in a study of blood T cell repertoires in COVID-19. Study background: The samples span acute and convalescent COVID-19 from the United States, Italy and Spain. The analysed material was cDNA or gDNA that came from T cells, B-cell-depleted T cells, or PBMCs.

How the authors handled the data: Estimated nucleated cell counts came from reference gene primer amplification. Produced via immunoSEQ multiplex PCR; TCRdb's table is partial and in-frame only. The V and J calls and clone size are taken from that table; D and trimming were inferred from the DNA. The sample gives roughly 250,000 clones, roughly 86% of which show up once; over 7.5% is in the top ten. Trimming took 2 bases from V and 0 from J, leaving 10 bases between them. The V gene's germline CDR1 is SGHVS and CDR2 FQNEAQ. The CDR3 has 15 amino acids. The TCR originated in a man between 35 and 55 years old who had recovered from COVID-19. This chain links TRBV7-8 with TRBJ1-2; D is ambiguous. What was sequenced was peripheral blood. The CDR3 is CASSLLENSNYGYTF. CDR3 DNA: TGTGCCAGCAGCTTATTGGAGAACTCTAACTATGGCTACACCTTC.